This T cell receptor (beta chain) comes out of a study of early T cells in non-severe SARS-CoV-2 infection listed by TCRdb under 2021. About the full investigation: Because TCR sequencing was done on bulk RNA from unsorted whole blood, the alpha and beta chains could not be paired.

A case-control design nested within a healthcare worker cohort in London, UK, was used, with weekly nasopharyngeal swab PCR tests and blood sampling performed. Healthcare workers were recruited during the week of the UK lockdown, between 23 and 31 March 2020, and followed weekly for up to roughly 15 weeks. Overall study results and their limits: Matching against VDJdb was skewed toward anti-spike CD8 responses, likely underestimated virus-specific expansions, and missed private and CD4 specificities.

Libraries came from 5' RACE. Sequencing used a NextSeq 500. To correct for sequencing error and PCR bias, the TCR library protocol tagged individual cDNA molecules with unique molecular identifiers. Sequencing covered both TCR alpha and beta chains, and within each sample the abundances of alpha and beta sequences were tightly co-correlated. The original pipeline was this. Decombinator V4 was used to annotate the V gene, J gene and CDR3 of the TCR sequences. TCRs were defined as expanded if a significant change between any two time points was detected under a Poisson model with p below 0.0001. TCR abundances were normalised to the total number of TCRs sequenced per sample and were expressed as counts per million. VDJdb, accessed 1 November 2021, was searched for CMV, EBV and SARS-CoV-2 annotated TCRs, with TCRs annotated for multiple antigens excluded. TCRdb passed the public sequencing reads through fastp at Q25 and MiXCR, retaining productive beta sequences. Rows matching on CDR3 protein sequence are summarized as one entry with the most common DNA and genes. Here the V and J calls rest on TCRdb's processing, not on the authors' analysis. In this sample the table shows about 29,000 distinct CDR3 sequences, around 4.4% of which occur a single time. Over 9.5% of the sample is taken by the ten largest.

As for this clonotype: No cognate antigen has been identified for it. The sample holds no much larger clone one base away, and base qualities are not on file.

The sample taken for sequencing was whole blood. This TCR was sampled from an adult who was a healthcare worker with PCR-confirmed SARS-CoV-2 infection or an uninfected control (not recorded which).

In nucleotide form, the sequence is TGTGCCAGCAGTCGGGACAGCCAAGTCTACAATGAGCAGTTCTTC. It translates as CASSRDSQVYNEQFF. The sequence joins TRBV28 to TRBJ2-1, with TRBD1 matching 7 junction bases. CDR1 MDHEN and CDR2 SYDVKM are derived from the germline V gene. From its cysteine to its phenylalanine, the CDR3 spans 15 amino acids. Just CDR3 DNA is preserved here, 45 bases in frame from base 1. Trimmed from V: 5 bases; trimmed from J: 3 bases; junction bases lacking a gene match: 7.